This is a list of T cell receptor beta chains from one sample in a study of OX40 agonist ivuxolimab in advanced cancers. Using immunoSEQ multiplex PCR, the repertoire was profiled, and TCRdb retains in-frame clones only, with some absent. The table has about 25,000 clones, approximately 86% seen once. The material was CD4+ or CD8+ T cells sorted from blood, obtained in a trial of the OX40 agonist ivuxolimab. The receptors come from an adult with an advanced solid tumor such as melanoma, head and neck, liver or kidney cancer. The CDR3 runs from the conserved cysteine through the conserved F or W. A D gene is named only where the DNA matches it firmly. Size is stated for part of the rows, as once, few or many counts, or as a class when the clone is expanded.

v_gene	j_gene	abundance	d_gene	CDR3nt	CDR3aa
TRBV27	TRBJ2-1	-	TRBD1	TGTGCCAGCAGTAACGCACAGGGGTTGTTGTCGGGTGAGCAGTTCTTC	CASSNAQGLLSGEQFF
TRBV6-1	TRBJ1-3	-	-	TGTGCCAGCAGCCCTGACGTTGACTCTGGAAACACCATATATTTT	CASSPDVDSGNTIYF
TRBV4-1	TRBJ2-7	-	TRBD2	TGCGCCAGCAGCCAAGATCCGACTAGCGGGAGATACGAGCAGTACTTC	CASSQDPTSGRYEQYF
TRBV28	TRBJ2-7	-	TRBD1	TGTGCCAGCAGCCCAAGACAGGGGCCTAGGGAGCAGTACTTC	CASSPRQGPREQYF
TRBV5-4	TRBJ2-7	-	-	TGTGCCAGCAGCTTGGTAACAGGCGACGAGCAGTACTTC	CASSLVTGDEQYF
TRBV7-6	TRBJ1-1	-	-	TGTGCCAGCAGCTTGGTTTGGGACACTGAAGCTTTCTTT	CASSLVWDTEAFF
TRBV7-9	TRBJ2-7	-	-	TGTGCCAGCAGCTTAACCAGGGGAAAGAGCTCCTACGAGCAGTACTTC	CASSLTRGKSSYEQYF
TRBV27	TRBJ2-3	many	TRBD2	TGTGCCAGCAGCCCCGGACTAGCGGGGTCGGTAGATACGCAGTATTTT	CASSPGLAGSVDTQYF
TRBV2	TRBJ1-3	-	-	TGTGCCAGCAGACTCGGGCTGGATGGAAACACCATATATTTT	CASRLGLDGNTIYF
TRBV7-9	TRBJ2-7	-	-	TGTGCCATCCGGGACCAGGCGGGCGAGCAGTACTTC	CAIRDQAGEQYF
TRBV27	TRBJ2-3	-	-	TGTGCCAGCAGTTTATGGACCACAGATACGCAGTATTTT	CASSLWTTDTQYF
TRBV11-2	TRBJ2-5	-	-	TGTGCCAGCAGCTTAGGGACAGAGTATAAAGAGACCCAGTACTTC	CASSLGTEYKETQYF
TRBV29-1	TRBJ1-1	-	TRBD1	TGCAGCGTTCGGGACAGGGGGCCGCATGAAGCTTTCTTT	CSVRDRGPHEAFF
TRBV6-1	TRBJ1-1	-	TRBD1	TGTGCCAGCAGTGAAGAGGAGGGACAGGGTACTGAAGCTTTCTTT	CASSEEEGQGTEAFF
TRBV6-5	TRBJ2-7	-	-	TGTGCCAGCAAGGACAGACAACGCTACGAGCAGTACTTC	CASKDRQRYEQYF
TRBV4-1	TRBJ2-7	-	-	TGCGCCAGCAGCCAAGATCGGGGACCGAGCTACGAGCAGTACTTC	CASSQDRGPSYEQYF
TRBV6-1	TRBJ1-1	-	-	TGTGCCAGCAGTGAAGCGCTGGGGGATCTCTACACTGAAGCTTTCTTT	CASSEALGDLYTEAFF
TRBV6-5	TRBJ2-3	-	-	TGTGCCAGCAACGGCGACACAGATACGCAGTATTTT	CASNGDTDTQYF
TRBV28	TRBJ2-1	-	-	TGTGCCAGCAGTTTAACGGGGGTGGGCCTTGGGGAAAATGAGCAGTTCTTC	CASSLTGVGLGENEQFF
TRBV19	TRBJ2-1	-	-	TGTGCCAGCCTAGCCGGGGCGGGCAATGAGCAGTTCTTC	CASLAGAGNEQFF
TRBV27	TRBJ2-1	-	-	TGTGCCAGCACGGGGGTTAATAATGAGCAGTTCTTC	CASTGVNNEQFF
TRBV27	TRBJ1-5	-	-	TGTGCCAGCAGTCCACAAGGGTATAGCAATCAGCCCCAGCATTTT	CASSPQGYSNQPQHF
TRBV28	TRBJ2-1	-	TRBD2	TGTGCCAGCAGTTTAGCGGTAGGACTAGCGGGAGATGAGCAGTTCTTC	CASSLAVGLAGDEQFF
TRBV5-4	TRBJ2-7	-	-	TGTGCCAGCAGCTGGGGGGACAGATACGAGCAGTACTTC	CASSWGDRYEQYF
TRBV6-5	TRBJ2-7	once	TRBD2	TGTGCCAGCATTAGACGGACTAGCGACGAGCAGTACTTC	CASIRRTSDEQYF
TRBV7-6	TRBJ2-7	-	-	TGTGCCAGCAGCTTAGCAGACTACGAGCAGTACTTC	CASSLADYEQYF
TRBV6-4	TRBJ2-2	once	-	TGTGCCAGCAGTGATTCTGACACCGGGGAGCTGTTTTTT	CASSDSDTGELFF
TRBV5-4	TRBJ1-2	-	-	TGTGCCAGCAGCGAGTACGGGGGTCAGGCGAACTATGGCTACACCTTC	CASSEYGGQANYGYTF
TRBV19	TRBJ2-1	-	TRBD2	TGTGCCAGTAGGTCCGGAGCGGGGGCCAATGAGCAGTTCTTC	CASRSGAGANEQFF
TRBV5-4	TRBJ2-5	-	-	TGTGCCAGCAGCTTCTACGCGGGACAAGAGACCCAGTACTTC	CASSFYAGQETQYF
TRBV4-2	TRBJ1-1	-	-	TGTGCCAGCAGCCAAGCTCTCGGACAGATGAACACTGAAGCTTTCTTT	CASSQALGQMNTEAFF
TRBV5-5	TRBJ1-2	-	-	TGTGCCAGCAGCCCGGGGGTAGGCAGCTATGGCTACACCTTC	CASSPGVGSYGYTF
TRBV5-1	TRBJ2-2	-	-	TGCGCCAGCCGTGATGGGGTTATCGGGGAGCTGTTTTTT	CASRDGVIGELFF
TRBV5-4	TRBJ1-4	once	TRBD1	TGTGCCAGCAGCTTCGCAGGGGGTAATGAAAAACTGTTTTTT	CASSFAGGNEKLFF
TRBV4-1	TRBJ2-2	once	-	TGCGCCAGCAGTCCCGGGACCGGGGAGCTGTTTTTT	CASSPGTGELFF
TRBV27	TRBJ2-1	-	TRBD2	TGTGCCAGCAGTCCTTCTAGCGGACACTACAATGAGCAGTTCTTC	CASSPSSGHYNEQFF
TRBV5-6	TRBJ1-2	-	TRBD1	TGTGCCAGCAGCTTGGCAGGGGGCGCATCCTATGGCTACACCTTC	CASSLAGGASYGYTF
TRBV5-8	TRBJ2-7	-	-	TGTGCCAGCAGCTTTAGGTCCACCACCTACGAGCAGTACTTC	CASSFRSTTYEQYF
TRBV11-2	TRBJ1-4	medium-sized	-	TGTGCCAGCAACTCGAGGAATGAAAAACTGTTTTTT	CASNSRNEKLFF
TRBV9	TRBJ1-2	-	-	TGTGCCAGCAGCGAAGGGTCCTATGGCTACACCTTC	CASSEGSYGYTF